Below are 3 T cell receptor beta chains sequenced from a single sample in a study of graft-versus-host responses after intestinal transplantation. These receptors have no identified antigens. Produced via immunoSEQ multiplex PCR; TCRdb's table is partial and in-frame only. This table has under 90,000 clones, approximately 90% appearing once. This sample comprised unstimulated CD4+ T cells sorted from spleen or lymph node cells, obtained before transplant. The receptor set was obtained from a human donor who was the organ donor for an intestinal transplant.

The chain combines TRBV11-2 with TRBJ1-6; D gene uncertain. The CDR3 extends over 13 amino acids. Germline values: CDR1 SGHAT, CDR2 FQNNGV. The V gene lost 0 bases and the J gene lost 7 bases, with 4 bases spanning the gap. The CDR3 DNA reads as TGTGCCAGCAGCTTAGACAGAAATTCACCCCTCCACTTT. It is translated as CASSLDRNSPLHF.

In its sample, this clone was seen a few times. The genes are TRBV27 and TRBJ2-5; 7 bases agree with TRBD2. Per the germline V gene, CDR1 is MNHEY and CDR2 is SMNVEV (reference sequence). The CDR3 loop spans 17 amino acids. The J segment lost 4 bases and the V segment lost 6 bases, leaving 17 bases of the junction unmatched. CDR3 protein: CASRRTKWRENGETQYF. The CDR3, as DNA: TGTGCCAGCAGGCGGACGAAATGGCGGGAGAATGGAGAGACCCAGTACTTC.

V usage is TRBV19 and J usage is TRBJ2-7, with TRBD2 matching over 12 bases. The CDR3 loop spans 17 amino acids. The ends lost 5 bases at V and 4 bases at J; junction bases unmatched: 12. Germline V gene lookup returns CDR1 LNHDA and CDR2 SQIVND (reference sequence). The CDR3 bases are TGTGCCAGTAGTCCACGGACTAGCGGGGTAATTGTATACGAGCAGTACTTC. Its translation is CASSPRTSGVIVYEQYF. Full variable domain (outside the CDR3, taken from reference TRBV19 and TRBJ2-7): DGGITQSPKYLFRKEGQNVTLSCEQNLNHDAMYWYRQDPGQGLRLIYYSQIVNDFQKGDIAEGYSVSREKKESFPLTVTSAQKNPTAFYLCASSPRTSGVIVYEQYFGPGTRLTVT.